What follows are 10 T cell receptor beta chains derived from one specimen sequenced in a study of T cells in Graves' hyperthyroidism and ophthalmopathy. Amplified regions were TCR beta CDR3 sequences from RNA transcripts. The primer set for the first-round RT-PCR of the TCR CDR3 was HTBI. TCRdb passed the multiplex PCR reads through MiXCR, listing each CDR3 protein once. This sample has about 400,000 distinct CDR3 sequences, with around 25% found just once. Material for sequencing was blood. Receptors originate from a man aged 50-59 years with Graves' hyperthyroidism.

Note on this clonotype: An end of the junction differs from the germline gene, which may be a read error. J is TRBJ1-5 and V is TRBV27; 7 bases line up with TRBD1. The length of the CDR3 is 15 residues. Germline V CDR1 and CDR2: MNHEY, SMNVEV (reference sequence). This chain's CDR3 is CTSSPGQTYNQPQHF. CDR3 coding DNA: TGTACCAGCAGTCCGGGACAGACTTACAATCAGCCCCAGCATTTT.

A remark on this clonotype: A much larger clone is a single base away; this may be a read error. The genes are TRBV28 and TRBJ1-1; D may be TRBD1 (5 bases). CDR3 size: 16 residues. Trimming took off 5 bases at V and 0 bases at J, with 16 bases between the two ends. The V gene's germline CDR1 is MDHEN and CDR2 SYDVKM. CDR3 amino acids: CASSRPGRVMNTEAFF. The CDR3 bases are TGTGCCAGCAGTCGACCGGGGCGCGTCATGAACACTGAAGCTTTCTTT.

This clonotype was recorded a few times. The chain joins TRBV5-1 to TRBJ1-2; unclear D gene. The germline gives CDR1 SGHRS, CDR2 YFSETQ. The CDR3 loop spans 13 amino acids. With 2 bases removed from V and 8 bases from J, the gap between germline ends came to 13 bases. Here the CDR3 reads CASSLGFAQGYTF. CDR3 bases: TGCGCCAGCAGCTTAGGATTTGCCCAAGGCTACACCTTC.

The chain uses TRBV12-3 or TRBV12-4 and TRBJ2-1; D gene unclear. The CDR3 loop spans 14 amino acids. Trimming took 0 bases from V and 15 from J, leaving 18 bases between them. The CDR3, as DNA: TGTGCCAGCAGTTTAGCGGCCCGACCCGATAGCACGTTCTTC. As protein: CASSLAARPDSTFF.

The rearrangement links TRBV6-1 to TRBJ1-4; D is ambiguous. The ends were cut back, 3 bases at V and 7 bases at J, with 15 bases in the middle. Per the germline V gene, CDR1 is MNHNS and CDR2 is SASEGT. CDR3 length: 15 residues. CDR3 sequence (DNA): TGTGCCAGCAGTGATTTCGAGGGTTCGGGTGAAAAACTGTTTTTT. Protein sequence: CASSDFEGSGEKLFF.

Concerning this clonotype: This may stem from a read error, because a much larger clone lies one nucleotide away. The chain couples TRBV27 to TRBJ2-3, with D perhaps TRBD1 or TRBD2 (5 bases each). The germline V and J ends were trimmed by 5 bases and 6 bases, with 18 bases remaining between them. Germline V gene lookup returns CDR1 MNHEY and CDR2 SMNVEV (reference sequence). This CDR3 spans 15 amino acids. The CDR3 DNA is TGTGCCAGCAGTGGTAAGAGGCTAGGGGACGATACGCAGTATTTT. Amino acids: CASSGKRLGDDTQYF.

The rearrangement joins TRBV29-1 to TRBJ2-7; 9 bases map to TRBD1. This CDR3 has 16 amino acids. Looked up from germline, CDR1 is SQVTM and CDR2 is ANQGSEA. V gave up 1 base and J gave up 4 bases; unmatched junction bases: 11. The CDR3 loop reads CSVEGGQGLTAYEQYF. The DNA for the CDR3 is TGCAGCGTTGAAGGGGGACAGGGATTAACGGCATACGAGCAGTACTTC.

With regard to this clonotype: Given a much more abundant clone one base away, this may be a read error. J is TRBJ2-1 and V is TRBV2; 7 bases are shared with TRBD1. Germline CDR1 and CDR2: SNHLY and FYNNEI. The CDR3 consists of 15 residues. Unmatched junction bases numbered 13, after V lost 4 bases and J lost 10 bases. The CDR3 reads CASSAGQVGPYEQFF. The DNA of the CDR3 is TGTGCCAGCAGTGCCGGACAGGTGGGCCCCTACGAGCAGTTCTTC.

The V gene is TRBV5-6, the J gene TRBJ2-7; 9 positions agree with TRBD2. Germline lookup yields CDR1 SGHDT and CDR2 YYEEEE. With V trimmed by 4 bases and J by 3 bases, 11 bases remained unmatched. CDR3 length: 16 amino acids. The CDR3 DNA sequence: TGTGCCAGCAGCGGGGAGCCGGGACTAGCTAACTACGAGCAGTACTTC. Translated: CASSGEPGLANYEQYF.

This clonotype was counted only a few times. V is TRBV18 and J is TRBJ2-5, with D perhaps matching TRBD1 (6 bases). Germline V gives CDR1 KGHSH, CDR2 LQKENI. The V end was cut by 8 bases, the J end by 3 bases, with 22 bases between. The CDR3 sequence is 16 residues long. DNA of the CDR3: TGTGCCAGCGCTCCGGCTTACTCGACAGGCGAAGAGACCCAGTACTTC. Amino acids: CASAPAYSTGEETQYF. The variable domain in full, completed from reference TRBV18 and TRBJ2-5, reads NAGVMQNPRHLVRRRGQEARLRCSPMKGHSHVYWYRQLPEEGLKFMVYLQKENIIDESGMPKERFSAEFPKEGPSILRIQQVVRGDSAAYFCASAPAYSTGEETQYFGPGTRLLVL.